The 3 T cell receptor beta chains presented below share a single source sample, sequenced in a study of response to subunit inactivated influenza vaccine. Via MiXCR, TCRdb re-called the RT-PCR reads, giving one row per CDR3 protein. Of more than 600,000 distinct CDR3 sequences listed, under 20% are singletons. The sample in question was PBMCs from blood, obtained less than 6 days after vaccination. These receptors all stem from a man aged 45-60 years who received an inactivated influenza vaccine.

This clonotype was counted only a few times. This chain uses TRBV21-1 with TRBJ1-5. TRBV21-1 is a pseudogene locus. This CDR3 region has 16 residues. CDR3: CASSKWARGGCKPQHF. CDR3 nucleotides: TGTGCCAGCAGCAAATGGGCTAGAGGGGGGTGCAAGCCCCAGCATTTT.

In its sample, this clonotype was seen a few times. The chain has TRBV18 and TRBJ2-7; possibly TRBD2 for D (5 bases). Germline lookup yields CDR1 KGHSH and CDR2 LQKENI. Trimming shortened V by 6 bases and J by 8 bases, and 14 bases separated the two germline ends. The CDR3 length is 12 residues. The CDR3 region has the DNA TGTGCCAGCTCCGAGGCCGGGGTGCAGCAGTACTTC. This encodes CASSEAGVQQYF. Filled out from reference TRBV18 and TRBJ2-7, the complete variable domain reads NAGVMQNPRHLVRRRGQEARLRCSPMKGHSHVYWYRQLPEEGLKFMVYLQKENIIDESGMPKERFSAEFPKEGPSILRIQQVVRGDSAAYFCASSEAGVQQYFGPGTRLTVT.

This clonotype was detected only a few times. A read error may produce the germline difference seen at one junction end. V is TRBV6-5 and J is TRBJ1-1; D possibly corresponds to TRBD1 (5 bases). The CDR3 is 15 residues long. Germline V gene data show CDR1 as MNHEY and CDR2 as SVGAGI. The CDR3 loop is CASSNSVGESAEAFF. The CDR3 DNA is TGTGCCAGCAGTAACTCTGTAGGGGAGAGCGCTGAAGCTTTCTTT.